This is a list of T cell receptor beta chains from one sample in a study of blood T cell repertoires in COVID-19. TCRdb's table, derived via immunoSEQ multiplex PCR, lists solely in-frame clones and lacks some. The table includes tens of thousands of clones, around nine tenths detected once. The specimen was peripheral blood. Receptors were obtained from a human donor in a cohort sampled during active COVID-19. Both conserved end residues are part of each CDR3. The order of the fields is J gene, clone size, V gene, D gene, CDR3 DNA, CDR3 protein. A D gene is named only where the DNA matches it firmly. Size values are once, few and many counts, or a class for expanded clones, and some rows have none.

j_gene: TRBJ2-5
abundance: -
v_gene: TRBV5-1
d_gene: TRBD1
CDR3nt: TGCGCCAGCAGCCCAGGGACAGGGGAACAAGAGACCCAGTACTTC
CDR3aa: CASSPGTGEQETQYF

j_gene: TRBJ1-5
abundance: -
v_gene: TRBV6-4
d_gene: TRBD1
CDR3nt: TGTGCCAGCAGTAAGACAGGGACTCAGCCCCAGCATTTT
CDR3aa: CASSKTGTQPQHF

j_gene: TRBJ1-1
abundance: -
v_gene: TRBV5-8
d_gene: TRBD1
CDR3nt: TGTGCCAGCAGCCCGTTGGACAGGGCGAACACTGAAGCTTTCTTT
CDR3aa: CASSPLDRANTEAFF

j_gene: TRBJ1-3
abundance: -
v_gene: TRBV5-8
d_gene: -
CDR3nt: TGTGCCAGCAGCCCTCACAGTGGAAACACCATATATTTT
CDR3aa: CASSPHSGNTIYF

j_gene: TRBJ1-1
abundance: -
v_gene: TRBV5-4
d_gene: -
CDR3nt: TGTGCCAGCAGCTTAGGAGGGGCCAACACTGAAGCTTTCTTT
CDR3aa: CASSLGGANTEAFF

j_gene: TRBJ2-7
abundance: -
v_gene: TRBV30
d_gene: -
CDR3nt: TGTGCCTGGAGTGTACGGGGGTCCTACGAGCAGTACTTC
CDR3aa: CAWSVRGSYEQYF

j_gene: TRBJ2-2
abundance: few
v_gene: TRBV19
d_gene: -
CDR3nt: TGTGCCAGTAGTATACTCAGGGAGGTTGGGGAGCTGTTTTTT
CDR3aa: CASSILREVGELFF

j_gene: TRBJ1-1
abundance: few
v_gene: TRBV9
d_gene: TRBD1
CDR3nt: TGTGCCAGCAGCGAGGGACAGTTGAACACTGAAGCTTTCTTT
CDR3aa: CASSEGQLNTEAFF

j_gene: TRBJ1-2
abundance: -
v_gene: TRBV3-1/TRBV3-2
d_gene: TRBD1
CDR3nt: TGTGCCAGCACCCAAACAGGGGGCGCCGGCTATGGCTACACCTTC
CDR3aa: CASTQTGGAGYGYTF

j_gene: TRBJ1-2
abundance: -
v_gene: TRBV5-4
d_gene: TRBD1
CDR3nt: TGTGCCAGCAGCTTGAGACAGGGGCCTTACGGCTACACCTTC
CDR3aa: CASSLRQGPYGYTF

j_gene: TRBJ2-1
abundance: -
v_gene: TRBV9
d_gene: TRBD2
CDR3nt: TGTGCCAGCAGCCCGCGGGGGGGCGGGGGTGAGCAGTTCTTC
CDR3aa: CASSPRGGGGEQFF

j_gene: TRBJ2-1
abundance: -
v_gene: TRBV3-1/TRBV3-2
d_gene: TRBD2
CDR3nt: TGTGCCAGCAGCCCTTATTCGGGACTAGCGGGAGGGAGCTCCTACAATGAGCAGTTCTTC
CDR3aa: CASSPYSGLAGGSSYNEQFF

j_gene: TRBJ2-5
abundance: -
v_gene: TRBV4-1
d_gene: TRBD1
CDR3nt: TGCGCCAGCAGCCCAAATGATCCGGACAGGGGGCGCCGAGAGACCCAGTACTTC
CDR3aa: CASSPNDPDRGRRETQYF

j_gene: TRBJ2-6
abundance: -
v_gene: TRBV7-2
d_gene: -
CDR3nt: TGTGCCAGCAGCTTAAGGCAGCCCAGCGTTTCAGGGGCCAACGTCCTGACTTTC
CDR3aa: CASSLRQPSVSGANVLTF

j_gene: TRBJ2-1
abundance: -
v_gene: TRBV5-4
d_gene: -
CDR3nt: TGTGCCAGCAGCTCGCCCCGGGGGAATGAGCAGTTCTTC
CDR3aa: CASSSPRGNEQFF

j_gene: TRBJ1-4
abundance: -
v_gene: TRBV11-2
d_gene: -
CDR3nt: TGTGCCAGCAGCTTAGGTCCGAACAGGATTAATGAAAAACTGTTTTTT
CDR3aa: CASSLGPNRINEKLFF

j_gene: TRBJ1-6
abundance: few
v_gene: TRBV7-9
d_gene: TRBD1
CDR3nt: TGTGCCAGCAGCCCAGGGGGCGGCCGAAATTCACCCCTCCACTTT
CDR3aa: CASSPGGGRNSPLHF

j_gene: TRBJ2-1
abundance: -
v_gene: TRBV24-1
d_gene: -
CDR3nt: TGTGCCACCAGCCGAAGTTCGGGGAAAAATAACAATGAGCAGTTCTTC
CDR3aa: CATSRSSGKNNNEQFF